Each of the 8 T cell receptor beta chains below was sequenced from the same sample in a study of cytomegalovirus exposure and HLA in healthy donors. Both 60 Vbeta primers and 13 Jbeta primers went into the PCR. Repertoires were generated with immunoSEQ multiplex PCR, while TCRdb's copy carries only in-frame clones and drops some. The sample contains under 150,000 clones, over 65% of which appear only once. The sample was PBMCs. The source of these receptors is a woman aged 40 to 49 in good health and CMV-seropositive.

The rearrangement uses TRBV5-1 and TRBJ2-3, with 7 bases identical to TRBD1. CDR1 is SGHRS, CDR2 YFSETQ, per germline. V lost 2 bases and J lost 1; bases outside the gene matches: 13. The CDR3 sequence is 18 residues long. CDR3 nucleotide sequence: TGCGCCAGCAGCTTCAGCCCGGGGACAGTGGAGGGCACAGATACGCAGTATTTT. It translates to CASSFSPGTVEGTDTQYF.

The chain couples TRBV9 to TRBJ2-1, with 13 bases that match TRBD2. The CDR3 totals 18 residues. With 4 bases clipped from V and 4 bases from J, the junction kept 11 bases outside the gene matches. The germline V gene has CDR1 SGDLS and CDR2 YYNGEE. The CDR3 is CASSPTGLAGVPYNEQFF. In DNA, the CDR3 is TGTGCCAGCAGCCCAACCGGACTAGCGGGAGTTCCATACAATGAGCAGTTCTTC.

In its sample, this clone was seen once. V and J are TRBV5-1 and TRBJ1-1, with D tentatively TRBD1 (5 bases). The V and J ends lost 4 bases and 3 bases respectively, with 16 bases between them. The CDR3 runs 15 residues. Germline CDR1 and CDR2: SGHRS and YFSETQ. CDR3: CASSRGARGDTEAFF. As DNA, the CDR3 is TGCGCCAGCAGCCGGGGCGCCCGGGGGGACACTGAAGCTTTCTTT.

The V call is TRBV6-6, the J call TRBJ2-5, with 10 bases that match TRBD2. The tail of the sequence fits TRBJ2-7 better, so the J call may be wrong. Germline V lookup: CDR1 MNHNY, CDR2 SVGAGI (reference sequence). CDR3 length: 16 residues. The CDR3 sequence: CASTPGLALFSYEQYF. CDR3 bases: TGTGCCAGCACCCCGGGACTAGCGCTATTCTCCTACGAGCAGTACTTC.

This sequence joins TRBV11-3 and TRBJ2-5; D possibly corresponds to TRBD2 (5 bases). CDR1 and CDR2 from the germline V gene are SGHNT and YENEEA. Deletions cut 1 base from V and 3 bases from J, with 15 bases between. This CDR3 contains 16 residues. The CDR3 region is CASSLGLGDGEETQYF. The CDR3 DNA follows: TGTGCCAGCAGCTTAGGTCTCGGGGATGGCGAAGAGACCCAGTACTTC.

V usage is TRBV7-2 and J usage is TRBJ2-7, with D maybe TRBD1 (5 bases). This CDR3 has 14 amino acids. The V end lost 5 bases, the J end lost 3 bases, and 14 bases lay between the germline ends. In germline, CDR1 is SGHTA, CDR2 FQGNSA. The CDR3 nucleotides are TGTGCCAGCAGCCCACACCAGGGAATCTACGAGCAGTACTTC. Protein product: CASSPHQGIYEQYF.

In its sample, this clone was seen many times. This chain uses TRBV7-9 with TRBJ1-6; D is undetermined. The V and J ends lost 5 bases and 6 bases respectively, with 5 bases between them. The CDR3 sequence is 12 residues long. CDR1 is SEHNR and CDR2 is FQNEAQ in the germline V gene (reference sequence). CDR3 sequence: CASSGANSPLHF. The CDR3 coding sequence is TGTGCCAGCAGCGGAGCTAATTCACCCCTCCACTTT.

This clone was counted a few times. This CDR3 is also generated by other DNA sequences in the sample. The chain recombines TRBV20-1 with TRBJ2-1, with D possibly matching TRBD2 (6 bases). V was cut by 6 bases and J by 5 bases, with 8 bases left in between. The CDR3 extends over 11 amino acids. The germline CDR1 and CDR2 sequences are DFQATT and SNEGSKA (reference sequence). The CDR3: CSAGGNNEQFF. CDR3 DNA: TGCAGTGCCGGCGGGAACAATGAGCAGTTCTTC.